The 14 T cell receptor beta chains listed next were all sequenced from one sample in a study of blood T cell repertoires in COVID-19. Sequencing used immunoSEQ multiplex PCR; TCRdb keeps in-frame clones, though not all of them. The sample carries some 400,000 clones, 87% recorded once. The sample was peripheral blood. These receptors all come from a woman aged 55-69 years with COVID-19, enrolled during active disease.

This clone was seen only once. The J gene is TRBJ2-2, the V gene TRBV18; 7 bases line up with TRBD2. The CDR3 has 16 residues. V lost 3 bases and J lost 5; bases outside the gene matches: 9. Germline CDR1 reads KGHSH; CDR2 reads LQKENI. The CDR3 loop reads CASSPPASGGTGELFF. The CDR3 DNA reads TGTGCCAGCTCACCCCCGGCTAGCGGAGGTACCGGGGAGCTGTTTTTT.

The rearrangement uses TRBV5-4 and TRBJ1-2; D remains ambiguous. This CDR3 contains 15 residues. V shed 4 bases and J shed 5 bases, with 18 bases lying between them. The germline CDR1 and CDR2 sequences are SGHNT and YYREEE (reference sequence). This CDR3 reads CASSRDRAGVYGYTF. In DNA, the CDR3 is TGTGCCAGCAGCCGTGACCGGGCCGGGGTATATGGCTACACCTTC.

The chain recombines TRBV19 with TRBJ2-3, with TRBD2 identical over 7 bases. After removal of 4 bases from V and 1 base from J, the junction contained 5 bases not matched to a gene. This CDR3 is built from 15 residues. Germline lookup yields CDR1 LNHDA and CDR2 SQIVND (reference sequence). The CDR3 DNA sequence: TGTGCCAGTAGTAAAGGCGGGGGACGCACAGATACGCAGTATTTT. This sequence encodes CASSKGGGRTDTQYF.

The chain employs TRBV18 and TRBJ2-5, with D hard to call. The J call may be mistaken, given a closer DNA end match to TRBJ2-7. The CDR3 runs to 11 residues. Germline CDR1 KGHSH, CDR2 LQKENI. CDR3 amino acids: CASSSEYEQYF. The CDR3 region has the DNA TGTGCCAGCTCGTCCGAATACGAGCAGTACTTC.

This chain uses TRBV5-1 with TRBJ1-2, with 9 bases fitting TRBD1. V lost 0 bases, J lost 7 bases, and 4 bases stayed unmatched. This CDR3 has 14 amino acids. Germline CDR1 is SGHRS and CDR2 is YFSETQ. The CDR3 protein is CASSLVPTGGGYTF. The CDR3 coding sequence is TGCGCCAGCAGCTTGGTCCCGACAGGGGGTGGCTACACCTTC.

The CDR3 nucleotides read TGTGCCAGCAGCCTCCAGCTAGCGGGGGGTTACGAGCAGTTCTTC. The encoded protein is CASSLQLAGGYEQFF. V usage is TRBV7-8 and J usage is TRBJ2-1; TRBD2 agrees at 11 bases. Germline V gene data show CDR1 as SGHVS and CDR2 as FQNEAQ. The CDR3 has 15 amino acids. The J segment lost 10 bases and the V segment lost 5 bases, leaving 10 bases of the junction unmatched.

This clone appeared a few times. The chain couples TRBV9 to TRBJ2-7; 9 nucleotides agree with TRBD1. Germline V lookup: CDR1 SGDLS, CDR2 YYNGEE. V shed 3 bases and J 5 bases; nucleotides not matched to a gene: 12. The CDR3 is 16 residues long. CDR3 coding DNA: TGTGCCAGCAGCGCATCTCCGGGACAGGGTTTCGACGAGCAGTACTTC. Residues: CASSASPGQGFDEQYF.

V is TRBV28 and J is TRBJ1-2; TRBD1 is a possible D gene (5 bases). The V gene lost 4 bases and the J gene lost 3 bases, with 9 bases spanning the gap. Germline CDR1 reads MDHEN; CDR2 reads SYDVKM. This CDR3 region has 13 residues. CDR3 in amino acids: CASSSTVYYGYTF. The DNA of the CDR3 is TGTGCCAGCAGTTCGACAGTGTACTATGGCTACACCTTC.

The chain has TRBV7-8 and TRBJ2-6; 12 bases align to TRBD1. The CDR3 contains 19 residues. Germline values: CDR1 SGHVS, CDR2 FQNEAQ. The junction had 6 bases not matched to a gene; V was cut back by 2 bases and J by 1 base. This CDR3 is CASSLRRDRGRSGANVLTF. The CDR3 DNA is TGTGCCAGCAGCTTAAGGCGGGACAGGGGGCGATCTGGGGCCAACGTCCTGACTTTC.

The rearrangement joins TRBV20-1 to TRBJ2-3; 12 bases fit TRBD2. The CDR3 is made up of 20 amino acids. Germline CDR1 is DFQATT and CDR2 is SNEGSKA (reference sequence). The junction had 16 bases not matched to a gene; V was cut back by 3 bases and J by 0 bases. The CDR3 DNA is TGCAGTGCTAGTAGGGCCCCAACTAGCGGGGGGTTCTCTAGCACAGATACGCAGTATTTT. Translated: CSASRAPTSGGFSSTDTQYF.

The chain carries TRBV24-1 and TRBJ2-1, with 9 positions matching TRBD1. The CDR3 runs 15 residues. Per germline, CDR1 KGHDR and CDR2 SFDVKD. V trimming: 3 bases; J trimming: 6 bases; junction bases outside the gene matches: 5. This CDR3 is CATSDRTGDGNEQFF. The CDR3 nucleotides read TGTGCCACCAGTGATAGGACAGGGGACGGCAATGAGCAGTTCTTC.

This chain uses TRBV12-3 or TRBV12-4 with TRBJ2-4; D is uncertain. CDR3 length equals 13 residues. V was cut by 2 bases and J by 15 bases, with 17 bases left in between. The CDR3 protein is CASSLFQAPTRYF. In DNA, the CDR3 is TGTGCCAGCAGTTTATTCCAGGCTCCAACCAGGTACTTC.

This chain connects TRBV5-1 to TRBJ1-5, with 10 bases that match TRBD1. This CDR3 has 16 residues. V was pared by 0 bases and J by 5 bases, with 5 bases of the junction left unmatched. Germline V gene sequence: CDR1 SGHRS, CDR2 YFSETQ. The CDR3 DNA follows: TGCGCCAGCAGCTTGGAGGGGACAGGGGTCGATCAGCCCCAGCATTTT. Protein product: CASSLEGTGVDQPQHF.

V and J are TRBV4-2 and TRBJ2-3; 16 bases fit TRBD2. Germline values: CDR1 LGHNA, CDR2 YNFKEQ. CDR3 length: 21 amino acids. The V gene end was trimmed by 4 bases and the J gene end by 4 bases; junction bases not matched to a gene: 17. Here the CDR3 reads CASSPYIPGTSGGALADTQYF. The CDR3 DNA reads TGTGCCAGCAGCCCTTACATTCCCGGGACTAGCGGGGGGGCCCTCGCAGATACGCAGTATTTT.